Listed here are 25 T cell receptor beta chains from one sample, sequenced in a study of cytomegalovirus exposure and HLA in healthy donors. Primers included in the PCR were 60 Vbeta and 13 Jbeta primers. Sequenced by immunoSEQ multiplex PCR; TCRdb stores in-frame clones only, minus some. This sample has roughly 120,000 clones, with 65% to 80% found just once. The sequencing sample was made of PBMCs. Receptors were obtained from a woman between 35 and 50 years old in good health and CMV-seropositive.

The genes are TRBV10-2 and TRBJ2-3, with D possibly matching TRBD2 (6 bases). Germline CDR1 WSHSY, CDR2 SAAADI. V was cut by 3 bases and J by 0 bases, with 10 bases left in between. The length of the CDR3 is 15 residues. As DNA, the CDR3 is TGCGCCAGCAGTGAAGGAGGGCTTAGCACAGATACGCAGTATTTT. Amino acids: CASSEGGLSTDTQYF.

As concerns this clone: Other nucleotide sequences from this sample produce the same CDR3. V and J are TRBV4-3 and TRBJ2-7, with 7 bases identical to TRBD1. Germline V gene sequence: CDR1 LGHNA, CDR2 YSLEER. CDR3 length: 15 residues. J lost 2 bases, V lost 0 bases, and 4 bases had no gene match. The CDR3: CASSQDSTGAYEQYF. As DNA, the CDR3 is TGCGCCAGCAGCCAAGATTCCACAGGGGCCTACGAGCAGTACTTC.

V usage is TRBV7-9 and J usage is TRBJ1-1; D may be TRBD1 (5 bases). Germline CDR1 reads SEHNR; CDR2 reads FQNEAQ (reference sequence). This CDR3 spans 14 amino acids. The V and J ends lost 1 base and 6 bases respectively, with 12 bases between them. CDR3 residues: CASSLVLGGAEAFF. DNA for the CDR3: TGTGCCAGCAGCTTAGTTCTTGGAGGGGCTGAAGCTTTCTTT.

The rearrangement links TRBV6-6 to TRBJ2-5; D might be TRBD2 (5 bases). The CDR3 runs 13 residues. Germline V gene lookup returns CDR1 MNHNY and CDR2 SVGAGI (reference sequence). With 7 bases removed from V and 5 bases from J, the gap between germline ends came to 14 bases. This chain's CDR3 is CASIRTLGETQYF. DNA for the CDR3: TGTGCCAGCATTCGGACTCTCGGGGAGACCCAGTACTTC.

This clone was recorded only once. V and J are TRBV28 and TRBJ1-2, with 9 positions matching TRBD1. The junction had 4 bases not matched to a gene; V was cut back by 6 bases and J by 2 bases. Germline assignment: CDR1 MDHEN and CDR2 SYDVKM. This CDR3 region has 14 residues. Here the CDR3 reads CASRGTGQNYGYTF. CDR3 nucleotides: TGTGCCAGCAGGGGGACAGGGCAGAACTATGGCTACACCTTC.

In DNA, the CDR3 is TGTGCCAGCAGCTTGGCTAGTACAAGCGGTTCCTACAATGAGCAGTTCTTC. Amino acids: CASSLASTSGSYNEQFF. The rearrangement links TRBV5-8 to TRBJ2-1, with TRBD2 as a possible D gene (5 bases). The length of the CDR3 is 17 residues. V was trimmed by 0 bases and J by 1 base, leaving 14 bases between them. Germline V lookup: CDR1 SGHTS, CDR2 YDEGEE.

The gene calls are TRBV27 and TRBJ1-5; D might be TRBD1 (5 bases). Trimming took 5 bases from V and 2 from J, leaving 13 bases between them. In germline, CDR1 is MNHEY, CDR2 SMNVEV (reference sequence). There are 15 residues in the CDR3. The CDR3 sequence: CASSGGSTGNQPQHF. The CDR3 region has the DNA TGTGCCAGCAGTGGGGGGTCGACGGGCAATCAGCCCCAGCATTTT.

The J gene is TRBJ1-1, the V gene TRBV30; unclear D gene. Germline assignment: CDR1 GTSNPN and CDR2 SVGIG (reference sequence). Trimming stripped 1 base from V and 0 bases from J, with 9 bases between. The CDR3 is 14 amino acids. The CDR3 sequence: CAWSGIQMNTEAFF. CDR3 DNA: TGTGCCTGGAGTGGCATCCAGATGAACACTGAAGCTTTCTTT.

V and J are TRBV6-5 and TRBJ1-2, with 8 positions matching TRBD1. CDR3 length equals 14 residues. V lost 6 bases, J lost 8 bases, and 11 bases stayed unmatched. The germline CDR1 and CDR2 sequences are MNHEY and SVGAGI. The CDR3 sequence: CASSQHGQGGGYTF. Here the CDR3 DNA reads TGTGCCAGCAGCCAACACGGACAGGGCGGAGGCTACACCTTC.

DNA of the CDR3: TGTGCTAGTAAACAGGGGATGAACACTGAAGCTTTCTTT. Protein sequence: CASKQGMNTEAFF. The rearrangement joins TRBV12-5 to TRBJ1-1; 7 bases align to TRBD1. The CDR3 contains 13 residues. CDR1 and CDR2 (germline): LGHNT, FRNRAP. The J segment lost 0 bases and the V segment lost 8 bases, leaving 3 bases of the junction unmatched.

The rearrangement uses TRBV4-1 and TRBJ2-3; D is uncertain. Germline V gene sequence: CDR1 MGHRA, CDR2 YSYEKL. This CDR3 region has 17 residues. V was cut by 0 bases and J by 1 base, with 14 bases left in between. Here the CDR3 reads CASSQDPVQMRTDTQYF. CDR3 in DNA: TGCGCCAGCAGCCAAGATCCTGTACAAATGCGCACAGATACGCAGTATTTT.

The CDR3 DNA follows: TGTGCCAGCAGCTTAGGACAGGGACATGATGGCTACACCTTC. Encoded protein: CASSLGQGHDGYTF. V gene TRBV13 combines with J gene TRBJ1-2, with TRBD1 as a possible D gene (6 bases). CDR1 PRHDT and CDR2 FYEKMQ come from the germline V gene (reference sequence). The CDR3 extends over 14 amino acids. Trimming shortened V by 0 bases and J by 6 bases, and 11 bases separated the two germline ends.

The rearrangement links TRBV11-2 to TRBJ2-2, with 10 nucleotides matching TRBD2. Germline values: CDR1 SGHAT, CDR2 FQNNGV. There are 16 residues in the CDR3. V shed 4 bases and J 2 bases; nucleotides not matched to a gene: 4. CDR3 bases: TGTGCCAGCAGCTCCGGACTAGCGGAAAACACCGGGGAGCTGTTTTTT. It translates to CASSSGLAENTGELFF.

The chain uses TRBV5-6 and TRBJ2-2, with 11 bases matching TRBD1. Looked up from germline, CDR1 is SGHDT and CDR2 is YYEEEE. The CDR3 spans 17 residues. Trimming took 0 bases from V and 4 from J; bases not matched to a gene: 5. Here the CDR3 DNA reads TGTGCCAGCAGCTTGGAAACAGGGACAGGGGGCACCGGGGAGCTGTTTTTT. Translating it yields CASSLETGTGGTGELFF.

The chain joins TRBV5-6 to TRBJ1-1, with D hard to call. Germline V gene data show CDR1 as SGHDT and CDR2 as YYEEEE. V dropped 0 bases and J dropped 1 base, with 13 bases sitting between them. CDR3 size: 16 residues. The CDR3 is CASSLAYNSENTEAFF. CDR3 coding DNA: TGTGCCAGCAGCTTGGCTTACAACAGTGAGAACACTGAAGCTTTCTTT.

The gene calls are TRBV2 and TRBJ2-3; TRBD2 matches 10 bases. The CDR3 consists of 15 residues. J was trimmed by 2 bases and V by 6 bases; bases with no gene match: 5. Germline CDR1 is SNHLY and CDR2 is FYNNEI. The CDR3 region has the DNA TGTGCCAGCAGCCGAGCGGGGGGGGTCACAGATACGCAGTATTTT. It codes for CASSRAGGVTDTQYF.

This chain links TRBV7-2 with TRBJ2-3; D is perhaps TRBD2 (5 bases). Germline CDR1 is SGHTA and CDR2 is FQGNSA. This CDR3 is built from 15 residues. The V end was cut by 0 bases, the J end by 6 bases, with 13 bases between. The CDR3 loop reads CASSLAPGIWDTQYF. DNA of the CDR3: TGTGCCAGCAGCTTAGCGCCCGGGATTTGGGATACGCAGTATTTT.

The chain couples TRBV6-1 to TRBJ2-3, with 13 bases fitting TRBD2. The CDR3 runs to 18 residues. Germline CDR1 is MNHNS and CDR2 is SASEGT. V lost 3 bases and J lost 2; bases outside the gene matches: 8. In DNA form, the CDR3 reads TGTGCCAGCAGTGAGACTAGCGGGAGGCGATTTCTCACAGATACGCAGTATTTT. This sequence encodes CASSETSGRRFLTDTQYF.

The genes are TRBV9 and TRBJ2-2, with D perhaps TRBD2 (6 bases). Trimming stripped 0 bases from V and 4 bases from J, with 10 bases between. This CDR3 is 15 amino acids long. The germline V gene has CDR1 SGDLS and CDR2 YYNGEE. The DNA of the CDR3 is TGTGCCAGCAGCGTAGTAGGAGCGGGCACCGGGGAGCTGTTTTTT. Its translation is CASSVVGAGTGELFF. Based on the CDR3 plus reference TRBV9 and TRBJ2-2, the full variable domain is DSGVTQTPKHLITATGQRVTLRCSPRSGDLSVYWYQQSLDQGLQFLIQYYNGEERAKGNILERFSAQQFPDLHSELNLSSLELGDSALYFCASSVVGAGTGELFFGEGSRLTVL.

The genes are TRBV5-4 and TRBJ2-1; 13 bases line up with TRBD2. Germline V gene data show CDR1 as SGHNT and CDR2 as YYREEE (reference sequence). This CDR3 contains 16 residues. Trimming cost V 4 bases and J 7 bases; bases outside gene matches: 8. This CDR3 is CASSHWTSGSLNEQFF. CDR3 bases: TGTGCCAGCAGCCATTGGACTAGCGGGAGTCTTAATGAGCAGTTCTTC.

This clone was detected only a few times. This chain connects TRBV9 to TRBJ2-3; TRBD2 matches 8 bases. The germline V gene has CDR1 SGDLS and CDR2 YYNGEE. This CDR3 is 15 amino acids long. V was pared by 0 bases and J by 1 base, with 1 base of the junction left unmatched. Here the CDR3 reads CASSVVSGGTDTQYF. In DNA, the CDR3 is TGTGCCAGCAGCGTAGTTAGCGGGGGCACAGATACGCAGTATTTT.

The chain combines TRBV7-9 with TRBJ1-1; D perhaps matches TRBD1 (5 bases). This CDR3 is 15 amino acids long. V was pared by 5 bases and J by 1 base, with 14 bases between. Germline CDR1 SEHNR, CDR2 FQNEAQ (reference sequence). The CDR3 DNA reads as TGTGCCAGCAGCCCCCAGACAGTCGCGAACACTGAAGCTTTCTTT. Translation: CASSPQTVANTEAFF.

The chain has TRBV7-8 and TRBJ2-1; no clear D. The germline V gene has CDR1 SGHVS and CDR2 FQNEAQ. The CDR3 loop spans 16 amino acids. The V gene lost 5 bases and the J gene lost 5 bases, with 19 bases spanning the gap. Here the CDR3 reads CASSLRYELPHNEQFF. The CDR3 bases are TGTGCCAGCAGCCTCCGTTACGAGCTCCCCCACAATGAGCAGTTCTTC.

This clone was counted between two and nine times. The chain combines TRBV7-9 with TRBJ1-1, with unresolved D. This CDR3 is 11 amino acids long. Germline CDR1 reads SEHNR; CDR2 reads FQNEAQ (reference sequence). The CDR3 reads CVGEGNTEAFF. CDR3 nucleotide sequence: TGTGTAGGAGAGGGTAACACTGAAGCTTTCTTT.

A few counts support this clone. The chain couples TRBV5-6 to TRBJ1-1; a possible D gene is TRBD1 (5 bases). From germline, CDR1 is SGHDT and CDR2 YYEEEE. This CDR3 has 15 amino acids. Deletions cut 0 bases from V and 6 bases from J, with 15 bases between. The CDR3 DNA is TGTGCCAGCAGCTTGGCCGCCAGGGAAGTCTCTGAAGCTTTCTTT. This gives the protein CASSLAAREVSEAFF.